The 27 T cell receptor beta chains below were found in one sample sequenced in a study of blood T cell repertoires in COVID-19. Assay used: immunoSEQ multiplex PCR; TCRdb lists only in-frame clones, some missing. This table has about 100,000 clones, more than 70% appearing once. Specimen: peripheral blood. The origin of the receptors is a human donor in a cohort sampled during active COVID-19.

This sequence joins TRBV7-8 and TRBJ1-3; TRBD1 is a possible D gene (5 bases). The CDR3 spans 13 residues. Germline V gene sequence: CDR1 SGHVS, CDR2 FQNEAQ. Trimming stripped 5 bases from V and 3 bases from J, with 8 bases between. The CDR3 DNA follows: TGTGCCAGCAGCCTGACAGTTGGAAACACCATATATTTT. This gives the protein CASSLTVGNTIYF.

With respect to this clone: A junction boundary mismatches the germline segment, possibly from a read error. The gene calls are TRBV6-1 and TRBJ1-2; D remains unclear. This CDR3 is built from 10 residues. In germline, CDR1 is MNHNS, CDR2 SASEGT. The CDR3 spells CASSEVKLHF. The CDR3 region has the DNA TGTGCCAGCAGTGAAGTGAAACTTCACTTC.

Points on this clone: The limits of the CDR3 on the DNA are not certain, so only TCRdb's listed CDR3 is given. This chain uses TRBV21-1 with TRBJ1-2; the tabulated D call, TRBD1, remains unverified against the DNA. TRBV21-1 is a documented pseudogene. The CDR3 length is 15 residues, termini included. This chain's CDR3 is CASSNVGTGNYGYTF.

V gene TRBV6-5 combines with J gene TRBJ2-1; D gene uncertain. This CDR3 contains 14 residues. Germline CDR1 MNHEY, CDR2 SVGAGI. The V end lost 6 bases, the J end lost 2 bases, and 11 bases lay between the germline ends. In DNA, the CDR3 is TGTGCCAGCAGGACTGGGTTAACCTACAATGAGCAGTTCTTC. It codes for CASRTGLTYNEQFF.

The J gene is TRBJ2-1, the V gene TRBV7-6, with 14 positions matching TRBD2. With V trimmed by 6 bases and J by 6 bases, 4 bases remained unmatched. Germline V CDR1 and CDR2: SGHVS, FNYEAQ. This CDR3 has 15 residues. CDR3 in amino acids: CASRPGTSGSNEQFF. The CDR3 nucleotides read TGTGCCAGCAGACCTGGGACTAGCGGGAGCAATGAGCAGTTCTTC.

The chain uses TRBV5-6 and TRBJ2-5, with 10 bases lining up with TRBD2. Germline V gene sequence: CDR1 SGHDT, CDR2 YYEEEE. The CDR3 runs 16 residues. V shed 0 bases and J 4 bases; nucleotides not matched to a gene: 6. As DNA, the CDR3 is TGTGCCAGCAGCTTGGTATCTAGCGGGAGTTCAGAGACCCAGTACTTC. Translation: CASSLVSSGSSETQYF.

DNA of the CDR3: TGCGCCAGCAGCGCGATGGGCGGGGGGAACACCGGGGAGCTGTTTTTT. This translates into CASSAMGGGNTGELFF. The J gene is TRBJ2-2, the V gene TRBV5-1, with 7 bases aligning to TRBD2. V was clipped by 4 bases and J by 1 base; unmatched bases: 7. Germline values: CDR1 SGHRS, CDR2 YFSETQ. The length of the CDR3 is 16 residues.

The chain links TRBV6-6 to TRBJ2-1, with D tentatively TRBD2 (6 bases). The V gene lost 7 bases and the J gene lost 12 bases, with 16 bases spanning the gap. CDR1 is MNHNY, CDR2 SVGAGI, per germline (reference sequence). CDR3 length: 12 residues. Here the CDR3 reads CASISWGGGQFF. The CDR3 nucleotides are TGTGCCAGCATCTCTTGGGGAGGTGGGCAGTTCTTC.

V is TRBV6-1 and J is TRBJ2-7, with TRBD2 matching over 10 bases. The CDR3 length is 14 residues. Germline CDR1 is MNHNS and CDR2 is SASEGT. Trimming cost V 2 bases and J 11 bases; bases outside gene matches: 9. CDR3 sequence: CASSELGLAGVKYF. CDR3 bases: TGTGCCAGCAGTGAACTGGGGCTAGCGGGGGTAAAGTACTTC.

The V call is TRBV10-3, the J call TRBJ1-1; 7 nucleotides agree with TRBD1. CDR3 length: 15 amino acids. Germline trimming cut 3 bases from V and 3 bases from J; bases unmatched to any gene: 7. Germline V gene data show CDR1 as ENHRY and CDR2 as SYGVKD. The CDR3 DNA sequence: TGTGCCATCAGTGATCGGGTGGGACAGTACACTGAAGCTTTCTTT. This translates into CAISDRVGQYTEAFF.

The sample holds one count of this clone. V and J are TRBV3-1 (or the pseudogene TRBV3-2) and TRBJ2-3; D gene unclear. This CDR3 spans 14 amino acids. Germline CDR1 is LGHDT and CDR2 is YNNKEL (reference sequence). Trimming removed 4 bases at V and 3 bases at J, with 11 bases between. CDR3 loop: CASSPPRMTDTQYF. The CDR3 DNA reads TGTGCCAGCAGCCCCCCTAGGATGACAGATACGCAGTATTTT.

The rearrangement uses TRBV6-5 and TRBJ1-2; D not certain. This CDR3 has 12 amino acids. V lost 6 bases to trimming and J lost 8 bases, with 13 bases between them. CDR1 is MNHEY and CDR2 is SVGAGI in the germline V gene. CDR3 nucleotide sequence: TGTGCCAGCAGGCGCCTAGCTGAGGGCTACACCTTC. This sequence encodes CASRRLAEGYTF.

Here the CDR3 reads CAWGGGQGYQETQYF. DNA for the CDR3: TGTGCCTGGGGGGGCGGACAGGGGTACCAAGAGACCCAGTACTTC. The chain recombines TRBV30 with TRBJ2-5; 9 bases are shared with TRBD1. J lost 0 bases, V lost 5 bases, and 7 bases had no gene match. CDR3 length: 15 residues. Germline loops: CDR1 GTSNPN, CDR2 SVGIG (reference sequence).

V is TRBV18 and J is TRBJ1-1; TRBD1 matches 7 bases. J gave up 1 base and V 3 bases, and 5 bases lay outside the gene matches. Per germline, CDR1 KGHSH and CDR2 LQKENI. The CDR3 totals 15 residues. CDR3 bases: TGTGCCAGCTCACCCTGGACAGGAGGGAACACTGAAGCTTTCTTT. Its protein is CASSPWTGGNTEAFF.

The chain combines TRBV19 with TRBJ1-5, with D uncertain. The CDR3 runs 16 residues. CDR1 and CDR2 (germline): LNHDA, SQIVND (reference sequence). Trimming took 3 bases from V and 1 from J, leaving 13 bases between them. CDR3 sequence (DNA): TGTGCCAGTAGTATCCGAAGTATAGTAAGCAATCAGCCCCAGCATTTT. The encoded protein is CASSIRSIVSNQPQHF.

This clone came up once. The chain has TRBV12-3 or TRBV12-4 and TRBJ1-1, with D unresolved. The CDR3 contains 13 residues. V was trimmed by 5 bases and J by 6 bases, leaving 13 bases between them. DNA for the CDR3: TGTGCCAGCAGTCAAAGTTTGTTAGCTGAAGCTTTCTTT. Amino acid sequence: CASSQSLLAEAFF.

The gene calls are TRBV27 and TRBJ1-2; 9 nucleotides match TRBD1. Looked up from germline, CDR1 is MNHEY and CDR2 is SMNVEV (reference sequence). CDR3 length: 17 amino acids. V gave up 0 bases and J gave up 8 bases; unmatched junction bases: 13. In DNA form, the CDR3 reads TGTGCCAGCAGTTTATCGGTCCGGGACAGGGAAATTAAGGGCTACACCTTC. Its translation is CASSLSVRDREIKGYTF.

The V gene is TRBV19, the J gene TRBJ1-5; 7 bases line up with TRBD1. Germline trimming cut 3 bases from V and 4 bases from J; bases unmatched to any gene: 12. CDR1 and CDR2 (germline): LNHDA, SQIVND (reference sequence). This CDR3 region has 17 residues. In DNA form, the CDR3 reads TGTGCCAGTAGTATTACTCCGCAAAGGGGGCCGAATCAGCCCCAGCATTTT. Amino acid sequence: CASSITPQRGPNQPQHF. The full variable domain, its missing parts supplied by reference TRBV19 and TRBJ1-5, is DGGITQSPKYLFRKEGQNVTLSCEQNLNHDAMYWYRQDPGQGLRLIYYSQIVNDFQKGDIAEGYSVSREKKESFPLTVTSAQKNPTAFYLCASSITPQRGPNQPQHFGDGTRLSIL.

The chain combines TRBV6-5 with TRBJ1-6; 9 nucleotides align to TRBD1. The germline gives CDR1 MNHEY, CDR2 SVGAGI. After removal of 2 bases from V and 6 bases from J, the junction contained 2 bases not matched to a gene. This CDR3 has 15 amino acids. Here the CDR3 DNA reads TGTGCCAGCAGTTACCTGGACAGGGGTAATTCACCCCTCCACTTT. Encoded protein: CASSYLDRGNSPLHF.

This sequence joins TRBV30 and TRBJ2-7; tentative D call: TRBD2 (5 bases). The CDR3 is 13 amino acids. Germline V gene lookup returns CDR1 GTSNPN and CDR2 SVGIG (reference sequence). The V end lost 7 bases, the J end lost 4 bases, and 17 bases lay between the germline ends. The CDR3 region is CAYNNDYEYEQYF. CDR3 nucleotides: TGTGCCTACAATAACGACTACGAGTACGAGCAGTACTTC. Full variable domain (outside the CDR3, taken from reference TRBV30 and TRBJ2-7): SQTIHQWPATLVQPVGSPLSLECTVEGTSNPNLYWYRQAAGRGLQLLFYSVGIGQISSEVPQNLSASRPQDRQFILSSKKLLLSDSGFYLCAYNNDYEYEQYFGPGTRLTVT.

In nucleotides, the CDR3 is TGTGCCAGCAGCCAACTTAGCGGGAGGGTCTACAATGAGCAGTTCTTC. This codes for CASSQLSGRVYNEQFF. The chain links TRBV3-1 (or the pseudogene TRBV3-2) to TRBJ2-1; 11 nucleotides line up with TRBD2. This CDR3 spans 16 amino acids. CDR1 LGHDT and CDR2 YNNKEL come from the germline V gene (reference sequence). V gave up 2 bases and J gave up 3 bases; unmatched junction bases: 3.

The chain uses TRBV7-8 and TRBJ1-2, with D hard to call. This CDR3 is 15 amino acids long. Trimming removed 1 base at V and 7 bases at J, with 16 bases between. Germline assignment: CDR1 SGHVS and CDR2 FQNEAQ. The DNA for the CDR3 is TGTGCCAGCAGCTTAGGGCAGGCTGAGCGGTTTGGCTACACCTTC. It is translated as CASSLGQAERFGYTF.

CDR3 residues: CASSMEGAGNQPQHF. CDR3 DNA sequence: TGTGCCAGTAGTATGGAGGGGGCCGGCAATCAGCCCCAGCATTTT. The chain employs TRBV19 and TRBJ1-5, with 7 nucleotides matching TRBD1. V was pared by 3 bases and J by 2 bases, with 4 bases of the junction left unmatched. The germline gives CDR1 LNHDA, CDR2 SQIVND (reference sequence). This CDR3 has 15 residues.

The chain uses TRBV5-5 and TRBJ2-1; the match to TRBD2 covers 15 bases. V was pared by 4 bases and J by 10 bases, with 6 bases of the junction left unmatched. The CDR3 length is 15 residues. CDR1 is SGHKS and CDR2 is YYEKEE in the germline V gene (reference sequence). CDR3 sequence: CASSRGLAGGQEQFF. The CDR3 DNA is TGTGCCAGCAGCCGGGGACTAGCGGGAGGTCAAGAGCAGTTCTTC.

The J gene is TRBJ2-7, the V gene TRBV3-1 (or the pseudogene TRBV3-2); 10 bases fit TRBD2. V lost 2 bases to trimming and J lost 7 bases; unmatched junction nucleotides: 14. Germline CDR1 LGHDT, CDR2 YNNKEL (reference sequence). This CDR3 region has 17 residues. Written as DNA, the CDR3 is TGTGCCAGCAGCCAACAACGAGGGGTAGCGGGGGGTTGGGAGCAGTACTTC. Protein product: CASSQQRGVAGGWEQYF.

The chain employs TRBV29-1 and TRBJ2-7; 9 bases fit TRBD1. CDR3 length: 14 amino acids. The germline V gene has CDR1 SQVTM and CDR2 ANQGSEA. With V trimmed by 5 bases and J by 4 bases, 9 bases remained unmatched. As DNA, the CDR3 is TGCAGCGTTCGAACCGAGACAGGGGGATACGAGCAGTACTTC. Translated, it gives CSVRTETGGYEQYF.

The chain links TRBV6-5 to TRBJ2-1, with 9 nucleotides matching TRBD2. The J segment lost 1 base and the V segment lost 3 bases, leaving 4 bases of the junction unmatched. The CDR3 consists of 16 residues. The V gene's germline CDR1 is MNHEY and CDR2 SVGAGI. CDR3 sequence reads: CASSYASGASYNEQFF. As DNA, the CDR3 is TGTGCCAGCAGTTATGCTAGCGGGGCATCCTACAATGAGCAGTTCTTC.